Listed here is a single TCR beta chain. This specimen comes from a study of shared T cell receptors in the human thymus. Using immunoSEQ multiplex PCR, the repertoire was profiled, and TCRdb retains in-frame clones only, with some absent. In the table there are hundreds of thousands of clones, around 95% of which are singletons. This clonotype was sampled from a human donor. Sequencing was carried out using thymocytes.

Here the CDR3 DNA reads TGCGCCAGCAGATTTGGACAGGGTAGCACAGATACGCAGTATTTT. The encoded protein is CASRFGQGSTDTQYF. The V gene is TRBV5-1, the J gene TRBJ2-3; 8 bases align to TRBD1. CDR1 and CDR2 from the germline V gene are SGHRS and YFSETQ. There are 15 residues in the CDR3. Germline trimming cut 5 bases from V and 0 bases from J; bases unmatched to any gene: 5.